This T cell receptor beta chain is drawn from a study of PD-L1 blockade in urothelial cancer. About the study: About 90% of the roughly 29 patients were men who had bladder-origin urothelial cancer.

Whole-study results and caveats: Pretreatment blood TCR clonality under the median forecast improved survival.

As concerns this clone: Its antigen is still unknown.

The J segment lost 6 bases and the V segment lost 2 bases, leaving 5 bases of the junction unmatched. CDR3 length: 16 amino acids. Per the germline V gene, CDR1 is MNHEY and CDR2 is SVGAGI. Time point indicated: pretreatment peripheral blood. Patient disease was locally advanced or metastatic urothelial carcinoma. All patients handed over anywhere from 1 to 8 samples, pretreatment and on-treatment. Only in-frame clones appear in the TCRdb table, and some are missing; sequencing was by immunoSEQ multiplex PCR. The sample carries around 130,000 clones, roughly 83% recorded once. This chain joins TRBV6-5 and TRBJ2-7, with 15 bases lining up with TRBD2. Here the sequenced sample was PBMCs, taken around atezolizumab (anti-PD-L1) treatment. The clonotype comes from a man aged 50 to 60 with urothelial cancer. The DNA of the CDR3 is TGTGCCAGCAGTTACGGGACTAGCGGGAGGAGGAGCGAGCAGTACTTC. This sequence encodes CASSYGTSGRRSEQYF.